These 28 T cell receptor beta chains share one sample of origin, sequenced in a study of T cell changes during pregnancy in multiple sclerosis. The data were produced by immunoSEQ multiplex PCR, yet TCRdb's version contains in-frame clones alone and is incomplete. The table includes around 64,000 clones, approximately 91% detected once. Sequencing was performed on CD4+ T cells from peripheral blood mononuclear cells, taken after pregnancy. The origin of the receptors is a female donor with multiple sclerosis, enrolled in a pregnancy study.

The V and J genes are TRBV2 and TRBJ2-1, with D perhaps TRBD1 (5 bases). Trimming stripped 7 bases from V and 4 bases from J, with 5 bases between. Per the germline V gene, CDR1 is SNHLY and CDR2 is FYNNEI. The CDR3 is 11 residues long. The CDR3 region is CASTGYNEQFF. CDR3 bases: TGTGCCAGCACAGGGTACAATGAGCAGTTCTTC.

This sequence joins TRBV4-1 and TRBJ2-7; 7 bases match TRBD1. J was trimmed by 0 bases and V by 0 bases; bases with no gene match: 5. This CDR3 region has 16 residues. In germline, CDR1 is MGHRA, CDR2 YSYEKL. The CDR3 bases are TGCGCCAGCAGCCAAGATCGGGACAGTAGCTCCTACGAGCAGTACTTC. It codes for CASSQDRDSSSYEQYF.

The rearrangement joins TRBV6-5 to TRBJ1-5; weak D call: TRBD1 (5 bases). Germline V lookup: CDR1 MNHEY, CDR2 SVGAGI. This CDR3 has 13 amino acids. The V end was cut by 7 bases, the J end by 7 bases, with 14 bases between. The CDR3 DNA is TGTGCCAGCAACCAGGGAATGGGGCAGCCCCAGCATTTT. Amino acid sequence: CASNQGMGQPQHF.

V usage is TRBV5-1 and J usage is TRBJ2-5; 9 bases fit TRBD1. The junction had 1 base not matched to a gene; V was cut back by 0 bases and J by 4 bases. Germline-derived CDR1 and CDR2 are SGHRS and YFSETQ. The CDR3 runs to 14 residues. CDR3 region: CASSLEDRGETQYF. In nucleotides, the CDR3 is TGCGCCAGCAGCTTGGAGGACAGGGGAGAGACCCAGTACTTC.

A single count supports this clone. The genes are TRBV27 and TRBJ1-1; 8 bases are a match to TRBD1. Germline-derived CDR1 and CDR2 are MNHEY and SMNVEV (reference sequence). V was clipped by 5 bases and J by 4 bases; unmatched bases: 9. CDR3 length: 15 amino acids. The CDR3 DNA reads TGTGCCAGCAGTCCTCAGGGGGCAGCGGGCACTGAAGCTTTCTTT. This translates into CASSPQGAAGTEAFF.

V and J are TRBV9 and TRBJ1-1; D is perhaps TRBD1 (5 bases). V lost 0 bases, J lost 5 bases, and 8 bases lay in between. The CDR3 consists of 13 residues. Germline CDR1 reads SGDLS; CDR2 reads YYNGEE. This CDR3 reads CASSVARGTEAFF. CDR3 nucleotides: TGTGCCAGCAGCGTAGCCCGGGGGACTGAAGCTTTCTTT.

V usage is TRBV2 and J usage is TRBJ2-1; TRBD2 matches at 13 bases. Germline CDR1 and CDR2: SNHLY and FYNNEI. The CDR3 length is 16 residues. Losses at the gene ends were 6 bases for V and 2 bases for J; bases not matched to a gene: 4. The CDR3 spells CASSATSGGAYNEQFF. As DNA, the CDR3 is TGTGCCAGCAGCGCAACTAGCGGGGGGGCCTACAATGAGCAGTTCTTC.

This chain joins TRBV5-6 and TRBJ1-1; D unclear. The V end lost 0 bases, the J end lost 3 bases, and 12 bases lay between the germline ends. This CDR3 region has 15 residues. Germline CDR1 and CDR2: SGHDT and YYEEEE. The CDR3 here is CASSLGSGFDTEAFF. The DNA of the CDR3 is TGTGCCAGCAGCTTGGGATCAGGTTTTGACACTGAAGCTTTCTTT.

This chain joins TRBV9 and TRBJ2-3, with 10 positions matching TRBD2. The V segment lost 1 base and the J segment 4 bases; nucleotides outside the gene matches: 3. The germline gives CDR1 SGDLS, CDR2 YYNGEE. The CDR3 covers 15 residues. Here the CDR3 DNA reads TGTGCCAGCAGCGTAAGCGGGAGGGCCCCAGATACGCAGTATTTT. Encoded protein: CASSVSGRAPDTQYF.

The genes are TRBV7-9 and TRBJ1-4, with 7 nucleotides matching TRBD1. This CDR3 is 14 amino acids long. The germline V gene encodes CDR1 SEHNR and CDR2 FQNEAQ (reference sequence). V was pared by 2 bases and J by 10 bases, with 7 bases of the junction left unmatched. CDR3 nucleotides: TGTGCCAGCAGCTTATCAGGGGGATGGAGAAAACTGTTTTTT. Translated, it gives CASSLSGGWRKLFF.

CDR3 bases: TGTGCCACCAGACAGGGGCCCTCACCCCTCCACTTT. This translates into CATRQGPSPLHF. The chain carries TRBV15 and TRBJ1-6, with 7 bases fitting TRBD1. V lost 6 bases and J lost 10; bases outside the gene matches: 3. The CDR3 is 12 amino acids. Germline-derived CDR1 and CDR2 are LNHNV and YYDKDF (reference sequence).

The rearrangement joins TRBV11-2 to TRBJ1-6; perhaps TRBD1 as D (5 bases). This CDR3 has 15 amino acids. V was cut by 3 bases and J by 2 bases, with 8 bases left in between. Germline V CDR1 and CDR2: SGHAT, FQNNGV. CDR3 nucleotide sequence: TGTGCCAGCAGCTTTGCAGGGCCCTATAATTCACCCCTCCACTTT. This encodes CASSFAGPYNSPLHF.

The rearrangement links TRBV27 to TRBJ1-1; D gene ambiguous. V dropped 6 bases and J dropped 4 bases, with 27 bases sitting between them. This CDR3 contains 18 residues. CDR1 and CDR2 (germline): MNHEY, SMNVEV (reference sequence). This CDR3 is CASSHSGPQNPEGTEAFF. DNA of the CDR3: TGTGCCAGCAGCCACTCCGGACCACAGAACCCCGAGGGCACTGAAGCTTTCTTT.

CDR3 sequence reads: CASRPGQGVNWGGYTF. The CDR3 nucleotides are TGCGCCAGCAGACCCGGACAGGGGGTTAACTGGGGCGGCTACACCTTC. The chain joins TRBV4-1 to TRBJ1-2, with 10 positions matching TRBD1. The J segment lost 8 bases and the V segment lost 6 bases, leaving 15 bases of the junction unmatched. The CDR3 sequence is 16 residues long. Germline CDR1 MGHRA, CDR2 YSYEKL.

CDR3 residues: CASSLVGARNTGELFF. CDR3 DNA: TGTGCCAGCAGCCTCGTTGGGGCGAGAAACACCGGGGAGCTGTTTTTT. The rearrangement links TRBV13 to TRBJ2-2, with D maybe TRBD1 (5 bases). CDR1 PRHDT and CDR2 FYEKMQ come from the germline V gene (reference sequence). The CDR3 length is 16 residues. Trimming stripped 5 bases from V and 2 bases from J, with 15 bases between.

This chain joins TRBV9 and TRBJ1-2; tentatively, D is TRBD1 (5 bases). Trimming cost V 0 bases and J 3 bases, with 12 bases left between them. Germline V lookup: CDR1 SGDLS, CDR2 YYNGEE. The CDR3 runs 15 residues. CDR3 sequence (DNA): TGTGCCAGCAGCGTAGCTACCGGAGGGGACTATGGCTACACCTTC. Encoded protein: CASSVATGGDYGYTF.

The V call is TRBV11-2, the J call TRBJ1-1; D might be TRBD1 (5 bases). Trimming left V 3 bases short and J 7 bases short, with 15 bases between. CDR1 SGHAT and CDR2 FQNNGV come from the germline V gene. The CDR3 covers 14 residues. As DNA, the CDR3 is TGTGCCAGCAGCTTGGTCAGGGCCCATTATGAAGCTTTCTTT. The encoded protein is CASSLVRAHYEAFF.

This chain uses TRBV19 with TRBJ1-2; TRBD1 matches 11 bases. Germline loops: CDR1 LNHDA, CDR2 SQIVND (reference sequence). V gave up 6 bases and J gave up 0 bases; unmatched junction bases: 6. There are 16 residues in the CDR3. The CDR3 sequence is CASRSRDRGTNYGYTF. The CDR3 region has the DNA TGTGCCAGTAGGTCCCGGGACAGGGGGACTAACTATGGCTACACCTTC.

A single count supports this clone. J is TRBJ2-1 and V is TRBV5-1, with D perhaps TRBD2 (6 bases). Germline CDR1 and CDR2: SGHRS and YFSETQ. Trimming removed 10 bases at V and 11 bases at J, with 13 bases between. The CDR3 loop spans 10 amino acids. CDR3 DNA: TGCGCCTGGTTGGGGGGACAGCAGTTCTTC. It yields the protein CAWLGGQQFF.

The V and J genes are TRBV6-6 and TRBJ2-5; the D gene is possibly TRBD1 (6 bases). V was cut by 0 bases and J by 7 bases, with 15 bases left in between. Germline CDR1 MNHNY, CDR2 SVGAGI (reference sequence). This CDR3 region has 15 residues. DNA for the CDR3: TGTGCCAGCAGTTACTCAGGGGGAGATTTTGGGACCCAGTACTTC. Translated: CASSYSGGDFGTQYF.

The chain links TRBV28 to TRBJ2-3; TRBD1 matches at 7 bases. The CDR3 is 17 residues long. The trim removed 3 bases at V and 0 bases at J, leaving 9 bases unmatched. Germline V gives CDR1 MDHEN, CDR2 SYDVKM. This CDR3 reads CASSLAGTVTSTDTQYF. The CDR3 region has the DNA TGTGCCAGCAGTTTGGCCGGGACAGTCACTAGCACAGATACGCAGTATTTT.

V gene TRBV5-1 combines with J gene TRBJ1-3, with D tentatively TRBD1 (5 bases). Trimming shortened V by 0 bases and J by 4 bases, and 14 bases separated the two germline ends. Germline-derived CDR1 and CDR2 are SGHRS and YFSETQ. This CDR3 has 16 residues. The CDR3 DNA is TGCGCCAGCAGCTTGGCCACCGGGGGATCCGGAAACACCATATATTTT. It is translated as CASSLATGGSGNTIYF.

The chain couples TRBV10-3 to TRBJ1-2; D not certain. V lost 2 bases and J 4 bases, leaving 20 bases between the germline ends. Germline V gene lookup returns CDR1 ENHRY and CDR2 SYGVKD. This CDR3 is built from 17 residues. CDR3 DNA sequence: TGTGCCATCAGTGAGAGTCTGAGGGAGGTGGGCGTCTATGGCTACACCTTC. Protein product: CAISESLREVGVYGYTF.

The chain joins TRBV7-8 to TRBJ1-1; tentatively, D is TRBD1 (6 bases). CDR3 length: 16 residues. Germline assignment: CDR1 SGHVS and CDR2 FQNEAQ. V was pared by 3 bases and J by 0 bases, with 14 bases between. CDR3 sequence reads: CASSLGGGFMNTEAFF. CDR3 DNA sequence: TGTGCCAGCAGCTTGGGAGGGGGATTCATGAACACTGAAGCTTTCTTT.

V gene TRBV6-1 combines with J gene TRBJ1-3; D might be TRBD1 (6 bases). The CDR3 covers 14 residues. The germline CDR1 and CDR2 sequences are MNHNS and SASEGT. The V gene lost 5 bases and the J gene lost 0 bases, with 8 bases spanning the gap. The CDR3 DNA is TGTGCCAGCAGTCAGGGGAGCTCTGGAAACACCATATATTTT. Translating gives CASSQGSSGNTIYF.

V and J are TRBV7-2 and TRBJ2-1; the match to TRBD2 covers 10 bases. CDR3 length: 18 residues. V trimming: 5 bases; J trimming: 0 bases; junction bases outside the gene matches: 10. Germline lookup yields CDR1 SGHTA and CDR2 FQGNSA. The CDR3 region is CASSIASGGMYSYNEQFF. CDR3 bases: TGTGCCAGCAGCATTGCTAGCGGGGGTATGTACTCCTACAATGAGCAGTTCTTC.

The chain couples TRBV28 to TRBJ2-5; TRBD1 matches at 7 bases. V lost 5 bases, J lost 4 bases, and 7 bases stayed unmatched. The CDR3 is 14 residues long. Germline V CDR1 and CDR2: MDHEN, SYDVKM. The CDR3 sequence is CASSPTGVSETQYF. The CDR3 coding sequence is TGTGCCAGCAGTCCCACAGGGGTCTCAGAGACCCAGTACTTC.

Comments on this clone: One junction end does not reproduce the germline sequence, and a read error may be involved. V is TRBV2 and J is TRBJ1-4, with 8 bases lining up with TRBD1. This CDR3 is built from 16 residues. Germline V gene lookup returns CDR1 SNHLY and CDR2 FYNNEI. The CDR3 spells CASTLDRVATNERLFF. The CDR3 DNA reads TGTGCCAGCACCTTGGACAGGGTTGCAACTAATGAAAGACTGTTTTTT.